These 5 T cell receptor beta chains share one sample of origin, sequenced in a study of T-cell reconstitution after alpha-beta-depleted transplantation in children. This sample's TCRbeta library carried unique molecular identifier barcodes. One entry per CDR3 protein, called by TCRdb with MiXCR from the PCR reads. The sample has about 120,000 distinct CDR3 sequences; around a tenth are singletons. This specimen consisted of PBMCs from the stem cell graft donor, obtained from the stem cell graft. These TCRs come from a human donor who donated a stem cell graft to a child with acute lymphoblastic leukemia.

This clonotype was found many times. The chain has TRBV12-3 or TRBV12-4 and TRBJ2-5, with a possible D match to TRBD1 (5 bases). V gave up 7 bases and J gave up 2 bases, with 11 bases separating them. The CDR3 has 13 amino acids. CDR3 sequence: CASTVGLQETQYF. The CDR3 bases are TGTGCCAGCACCGTGGGGCTACAAGAGACCCAGTACTTC.

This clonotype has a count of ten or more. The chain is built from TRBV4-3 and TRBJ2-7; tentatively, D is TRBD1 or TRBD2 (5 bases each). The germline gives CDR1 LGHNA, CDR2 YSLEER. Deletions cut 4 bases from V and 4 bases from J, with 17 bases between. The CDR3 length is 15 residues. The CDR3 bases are TGCGCCAGCAGCCCATACCCGGCAGGGAGTTACGAGCAGTACTTC. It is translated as CASSPYPAGSYEQYF.

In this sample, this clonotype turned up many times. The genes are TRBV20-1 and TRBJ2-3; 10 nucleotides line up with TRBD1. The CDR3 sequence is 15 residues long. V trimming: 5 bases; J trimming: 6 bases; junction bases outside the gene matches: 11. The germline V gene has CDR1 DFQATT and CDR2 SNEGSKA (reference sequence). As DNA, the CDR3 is TGCAGTGCTGATTTAGGGGACAGGGGACTCGATACGCAGTATTTT. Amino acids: CSADLGDRGLDTQYF.

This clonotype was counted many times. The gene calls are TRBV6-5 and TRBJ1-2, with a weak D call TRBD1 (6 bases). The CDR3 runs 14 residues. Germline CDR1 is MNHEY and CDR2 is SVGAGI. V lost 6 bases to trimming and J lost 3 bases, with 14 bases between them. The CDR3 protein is CASSARGSDYGYTF. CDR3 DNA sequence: TGTGCCAGCAGCGCCAGGGGTAGCGACTATGGCTACACCTTC.

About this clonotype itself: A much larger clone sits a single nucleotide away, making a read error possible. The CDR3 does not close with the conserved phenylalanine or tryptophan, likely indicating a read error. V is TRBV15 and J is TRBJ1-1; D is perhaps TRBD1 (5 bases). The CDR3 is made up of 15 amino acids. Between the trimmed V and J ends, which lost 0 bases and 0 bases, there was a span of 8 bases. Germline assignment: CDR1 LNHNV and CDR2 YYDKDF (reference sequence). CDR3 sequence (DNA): TGTGCCACCAGCAGAGATACAGGCATGAACACTGAAGCTTTCTCT. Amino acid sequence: CATSRDTGMNTEAFS.